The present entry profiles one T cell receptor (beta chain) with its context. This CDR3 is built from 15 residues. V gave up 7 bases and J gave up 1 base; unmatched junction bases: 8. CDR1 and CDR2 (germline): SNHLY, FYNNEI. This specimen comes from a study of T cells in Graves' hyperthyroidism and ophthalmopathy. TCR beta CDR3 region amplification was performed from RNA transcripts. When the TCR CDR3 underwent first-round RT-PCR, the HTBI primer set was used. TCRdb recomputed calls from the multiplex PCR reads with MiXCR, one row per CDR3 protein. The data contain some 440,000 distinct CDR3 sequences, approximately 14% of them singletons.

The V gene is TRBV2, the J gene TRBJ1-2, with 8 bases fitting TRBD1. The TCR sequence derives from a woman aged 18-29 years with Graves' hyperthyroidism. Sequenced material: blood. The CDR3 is CASIKKQGDNYGYTF. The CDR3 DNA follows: TGTGCCAGCATCAAGAAACAGGGGGATAACTATGGCTACACCTTC.